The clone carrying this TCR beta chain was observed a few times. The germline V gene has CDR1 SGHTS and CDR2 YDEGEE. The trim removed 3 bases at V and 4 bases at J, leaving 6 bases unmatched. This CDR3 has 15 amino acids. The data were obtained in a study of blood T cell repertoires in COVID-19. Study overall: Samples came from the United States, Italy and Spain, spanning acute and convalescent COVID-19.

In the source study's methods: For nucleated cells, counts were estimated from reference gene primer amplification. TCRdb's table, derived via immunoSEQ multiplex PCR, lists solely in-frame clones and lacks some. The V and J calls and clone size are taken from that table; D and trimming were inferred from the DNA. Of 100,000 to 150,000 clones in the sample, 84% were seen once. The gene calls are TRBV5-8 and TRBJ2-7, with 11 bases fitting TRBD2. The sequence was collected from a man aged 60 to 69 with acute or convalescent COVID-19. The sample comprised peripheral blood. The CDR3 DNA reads TGTGCCAGCAGCTCCATACTAGCGGGGGTTTACGAGCAGTACTTC. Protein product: CASSSILAGVYEQYF.